This T cell receptor beta chain originates from a study of radiotherapy plus CTLA-4 blockade in lung cancer. Study background: Across the patients, objective responses occurred in about 18%, and disease control in roughly 31%. Study conclusions and caveats: Peripheral blood showed expansion of tumor-derived TCR clones after radiotherapy and ipilimumab.

CTLA-4 blockade using ipilimumab, together with focal radiation, was received by patients with chemo-refractory metastatic non-small-cell lung cancer. On this clone itself: Its target is not known.

TCRdb's copy holds only in-frame clones and misses some; the assay was immunoSEQ multiplex PCR. The sample lists roughly 88,000 clones; about 80% were seen once. This clonotype originated in a human donor with non-small cell lung cancer who had stable disease on radiotherapy plus ipilimumab. The material was peripheral blood, obtained from a patient treated with radiotherapy plus ipilimumab.

CDR3 in amino acids: CAWSVGFQETQYF. CDR3 sequence (DNA): TGTGCCTGGAGTGTAGGGTTCCAAGAGACCCAGTACTTC. The chain is built from TRBV30 and TRBJ2-5; no reliable D call. CDR1 is GTSNPN, CDR2 SVGIG, per germline (reference sequence). CDR3 length equals 13 residues. The V end lost 0 bases, the J end lost 1 base, and 6 bases lay between the germline ends.